This paragraph reports one T cell receptor (beta chain). Its antigen remains undetermined. There are no base qualities to consult, and no much larger clone falls within one base. The library was produced with 5' RACE. The instrument given in TCRdb is Illumina HiSeq 2000. Template switching added a universal primer binding site, and the final cDNA carried a unique molecular identifier that allowed TCR cDNA molecules to be counted accurately. Specific primers in the conserved constant-segment region were used to synthesize first-strand cDNA for the TCR alpha and beta chains. To control for contamination, each cDNA library was double barcoded with a SMART-Mk sample barcode plus Illumina barcodes. TruSeq adapter sequences along with Illumina sample barcodes were introduced in two successive PCR steps. TCR alpha and beta cDNA libraries were sequenced on the Illumina HiSeq platform with custom primers. The paper's processing steps were these. MiGEC processed the raw reads to extract unique molecular identifiers, while MiXCR was used to determine the CDR3 positions. For each individual, recombination models were inferred using an EM algorithm with the repgenHMM and IGoR tools. The tcR package in R was used for shared clonotype analysis, with sharing normalized by the product of cloneset sizes. Out-of-frame nonproductive sequences were analyzed to study raw recombination free of thymic and clonal selection effects. The public sequencing data were trimmed at Q25 with fastp and processed into clonotypes with MiXCR by TCRdb, which kept only in-frame beta chains. A single entry per CDR3 protein holds the most common genes and DNA from its merged rows. The V and J calls and clone size are TCRdb's, not the authors'. The sample profile shows just under 550,000 distinct CDR3 sequences; roughly 15% of them were found once. The biggest ten clones account for nearly 0.45% of the sample.

The data belong to a study of identical twins (dated by TCRdb to 2015 to 2016). With regard to the full study: To test whether fetal clonotypes persist, the study used deep sequencing on TCR alpha and beta repertoires from monozygotic twins, unrelated adults of various ages, and cord blood. To rule out contamination, replicate twin experiments were performed at different times with different library preparation protocols. Overall study results and their limits: In monozygotic twins, out-of-frame TCR alpha sharing was systematically underestimated by recombination models, although the models agreed with sharing between unrelated individuals. Because the same donors could not be followed over many years, conclusions were based on cross-sectional statistical analysis. Compared with coincidental sharing between unrelated individuals, an excess of low generation-probability sequences was observed among out-of-frame TCR alpha sequences shared between twins. In beta out-of-frame sequences, excess twin sharing was weaker, because having fewer shared sequences lowered the signal-to-noise ratio. Zero-insertion analyses could be partly confounded by invariant T cells such as MAIT and iNKT, though diverse VJ usage argued against such confounding for most clonotypes. Abundant cord blood beta clonotypes had fewer insertions, young adult naive repertoires showed a similar but weaker trend, and memory repertoires showed no such trend.

From the cysteine through the phenylalanine, the CDR3 covers 14 amino acids. Left in the record is the CDR3 DNA by itself, 42 bases read in frame from the first base. The germline V gene provides CDR1 MGHDK and CDR2 SYGVNS. Trimming takes 3 bases from V and 5 bases from J, and the germline ends sit 13 bases apart. Every donor in the study was a healthy Caucasian. Three pairs of female monozygotic twins, all aged 18 to 29 years, were included in the twin cohort. CD4+ and CD8+ T cell populations were isolated with positive isolation kits from Invitrogen. This sample also appeared in a second study, on yellow fever vaccine responses in identical twins. Taken from the second paper: The T cell response to vaccination in identical twins was reported by the authors to appear partly convergent and partly personalized. In identical twins, the study followed T cell clones that responded to the vaccine with precision.

This sequence originates from a woman between 18 and 29 years old in good health. What was sequenced was CD4+ T cells sorted from blood. The chain is made from TRBV25-1 and TRBJ2-5, with the D gene not clear enough to name. The nucleotides read TGTGCCAGCAGTGAGTCCGGCCTCGGGGAGACCCAGTACTTC. Translated, it gives CASSESGLGETQYF.